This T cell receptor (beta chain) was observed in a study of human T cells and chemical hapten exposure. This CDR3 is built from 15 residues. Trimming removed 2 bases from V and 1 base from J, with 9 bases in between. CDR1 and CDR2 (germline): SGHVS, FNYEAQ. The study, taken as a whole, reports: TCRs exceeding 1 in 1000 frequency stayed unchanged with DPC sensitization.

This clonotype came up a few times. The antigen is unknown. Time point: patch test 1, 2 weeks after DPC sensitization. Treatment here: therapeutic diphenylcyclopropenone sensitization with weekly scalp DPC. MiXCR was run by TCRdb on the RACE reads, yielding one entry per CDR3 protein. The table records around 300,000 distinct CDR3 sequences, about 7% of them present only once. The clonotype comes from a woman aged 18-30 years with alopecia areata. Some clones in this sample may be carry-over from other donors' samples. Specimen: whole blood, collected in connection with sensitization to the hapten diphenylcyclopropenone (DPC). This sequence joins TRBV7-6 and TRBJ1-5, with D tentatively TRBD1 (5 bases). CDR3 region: CASSLQGESNQPQHF. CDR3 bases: TGTGCCAGCAGCTTACAGGGCGAGAGCAATCAGCCCCAGCATTTT.